This T cell receptor beta chain was obtained from a study of high-grade serous ovarian cancer treatment subgroups. Background on the study: Mean per sample: about 14,000 reads, 6,500 to 9,000 unique TCR beta rearrangements. Overall study results and limits: Spatial context was lost because tumors were sequenced in bulk. Repertoire similarity ranged about 0.11 to 0.8 between tumors of one patient.

A word on this clone: Its target is not known.

The tumor samples were collected prior to definitive surgery or chemotherapy. Method: immunoSEQ multiplex PCR; TCRdb's copy keeps in-frame clones and lacks some. The table includes thousands of clones, 80% to 90% detected once. Germline values: CDR1 GTSNPN, CDR2 SVGIG (reference sequence). The CDR3 sequence is 13 residues long. V trimming: 2 bases; J trimming: 2 bases; junction bases outside the gene matches: 2. This chain links TRBV30 with TRBJ1-2; 7 bases agree with TRBD1. This receptor was identified in a human donor with high-grade serous ovarian cancer. Sequencing input: tumor tissue. CDR3 loop: CAWSLTGNYGYTF. The CDR3 DNA reads as TGTGCCTGGAGTCTGACAGGGAACTATGGCTACACCTTC.